This T cell receptor beta chain was obtained from a study of blood T cells in healthy people across ages. Study results and caveats: It was the long-lived donors that had more naive CD4+ cells and higher diversity than aged donors. Observed TCR beta diversity per million T cells went down as age went up. This fall followed a roughly linear course with age.

Germline CDR1 and CDR2: MGHRA and YSYEKL. The CDR3 loop spans 15 amino acids. Next came a second PCR, run for 7 to 11 cycles, which used a sample-barcoded 5' primer along with a J-beta primer mix. A template-switch adaptor with 12 random nucleotides tagged each cDNA molecule. Each sample yielded at least 3 million CDR3-containing paired-end reads. TCRdb independently ran MiXCR on the 5' RACE reads; one entry per CDR3 protein. The sample consists of some 900,000 distinct CDR3 sequences, around 48% of them appearing once. Turning to this clonotype: Its antigen is not identified.

Material: blood. The chain uses TRBV4-1 and TRBJ2-4; 10 bases align to TRBD1. The J call may not be correct, given that the DNA end is closer to TRBJ2-5. This sequence originates from a young man in good health. The CDR3 loop reads CASSRGTGVQETQYF. The CDR3 DNA reads TGCGCCAGCAGCCGGGGGACAGGGGTACAAGAGACCCAGTACTTC.